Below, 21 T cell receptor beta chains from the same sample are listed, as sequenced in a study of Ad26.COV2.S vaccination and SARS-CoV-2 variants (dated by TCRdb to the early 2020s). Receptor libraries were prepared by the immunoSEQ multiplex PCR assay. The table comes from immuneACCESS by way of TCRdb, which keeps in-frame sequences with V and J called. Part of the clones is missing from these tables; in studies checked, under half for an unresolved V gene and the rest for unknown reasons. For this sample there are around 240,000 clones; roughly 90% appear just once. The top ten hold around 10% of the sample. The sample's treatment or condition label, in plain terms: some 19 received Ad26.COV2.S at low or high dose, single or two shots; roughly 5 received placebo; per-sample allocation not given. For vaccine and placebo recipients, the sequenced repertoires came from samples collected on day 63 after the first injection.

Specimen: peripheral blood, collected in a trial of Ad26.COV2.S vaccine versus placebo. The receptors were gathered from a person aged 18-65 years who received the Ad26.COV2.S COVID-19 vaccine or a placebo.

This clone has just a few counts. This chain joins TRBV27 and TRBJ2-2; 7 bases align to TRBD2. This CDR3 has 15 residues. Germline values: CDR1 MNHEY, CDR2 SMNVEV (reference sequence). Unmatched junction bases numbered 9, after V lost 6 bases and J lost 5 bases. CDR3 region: CASSPRRENTGELFF. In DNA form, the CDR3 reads TGTGCCAGCAGCCCTCGGCGGGAGAATACCGGGGAGCTGTTTTTT.

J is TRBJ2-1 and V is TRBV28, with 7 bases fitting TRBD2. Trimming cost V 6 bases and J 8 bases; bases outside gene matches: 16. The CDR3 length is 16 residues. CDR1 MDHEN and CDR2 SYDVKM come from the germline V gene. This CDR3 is CASRPVWGGGRDEQFF. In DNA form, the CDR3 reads TGTGCCAGCAGACCCGTCTGGGGGGGAGGCCGCGATGAGCAGTTCTTC. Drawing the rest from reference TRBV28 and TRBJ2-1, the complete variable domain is DVKVTQSSRYLVKRTGEKVFLECVQDMDHENMFWYRQDPGLGLRLIYFSYDVKMKEKGDIPEGYSVSREKKERFSLILESASTNQTSMYLCASRPVWGGGRDEQFFGPGTRLTVL.

The CDR3 loop reads CAWSVQGAEQYF. CDR3 coding DNA: TGTGCCTGGAGTGTACAGGGCGCCGAGCAGTACTTC. This chain uses TRBV30 with TRBJ2-7; a possible D gene is TRBD1 (6 bases). The V and J ends lost 0 bases and 6 bases respectively, with 9 bases between them. This CDR3 is built from 12 residues. CDR1 is GTSNPN and CDR2 is SVGIG in the germline V gene (reference sequence).

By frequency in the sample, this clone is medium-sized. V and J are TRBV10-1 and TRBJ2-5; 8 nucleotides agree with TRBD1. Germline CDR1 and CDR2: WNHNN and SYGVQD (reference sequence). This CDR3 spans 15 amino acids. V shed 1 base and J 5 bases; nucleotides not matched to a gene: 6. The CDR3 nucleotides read TGCGCCAGCAGTGAGTGGACAGGGATGGGGGAGACCCAGTACTTC. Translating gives CASSEWTGMGETQYF.

CDR3 in DNA: TGTGCCAGCAGCCAAGCCGGGGGAGCGTTAGGTTCACCCCTCCACTTT. It codes for CASSQAGGALGSPLHF. The V call is TRBV14, the J call TRBJ1-6; a possible D gene is TRBD1 (5 bases). Germline V lookup: CDR1 SGHDN, CDR2 FVKESK. This CDR3 has 16 amino acids. V shed 1 base and J shed 9 bases, with 16 bases lying between them.

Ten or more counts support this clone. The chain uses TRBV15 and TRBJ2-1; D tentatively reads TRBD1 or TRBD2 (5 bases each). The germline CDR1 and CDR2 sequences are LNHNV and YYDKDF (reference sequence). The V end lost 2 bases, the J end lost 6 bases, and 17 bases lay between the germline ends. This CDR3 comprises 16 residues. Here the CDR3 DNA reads TGTGCCACCAGCAGATCTTCTCTCGGGACCCTCAATGAGCAGTTCTTC. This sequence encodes CATSRSSLGTLNEQFF.

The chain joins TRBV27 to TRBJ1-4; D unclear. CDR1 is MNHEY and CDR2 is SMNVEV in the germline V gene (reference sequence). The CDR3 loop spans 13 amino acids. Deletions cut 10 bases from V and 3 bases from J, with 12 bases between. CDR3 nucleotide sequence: TGTGCCACCTCTTTGGGTCCTAATGAAAAACTGTTTTTT. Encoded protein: CATSLGPNEKLFF.

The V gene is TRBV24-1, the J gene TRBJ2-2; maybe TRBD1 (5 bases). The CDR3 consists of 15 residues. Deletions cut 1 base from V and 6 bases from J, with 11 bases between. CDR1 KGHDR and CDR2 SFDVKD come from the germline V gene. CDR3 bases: TGTGCCACCAGTGATTTCGACAGATCGGCCGGGGAGCTGTTTTTT. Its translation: CATSDFDRSAGELFF.

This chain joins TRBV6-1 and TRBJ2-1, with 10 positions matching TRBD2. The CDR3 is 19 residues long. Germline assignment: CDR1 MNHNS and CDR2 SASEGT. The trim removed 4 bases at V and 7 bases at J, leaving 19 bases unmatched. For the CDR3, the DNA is TGTGCCAGCAGTGCGAACCTCTTCCAGCGGGAGGGCCAGCGGAATGAGCAGTTCTTC. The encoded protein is CASSANLFQREGQRNEQFF.

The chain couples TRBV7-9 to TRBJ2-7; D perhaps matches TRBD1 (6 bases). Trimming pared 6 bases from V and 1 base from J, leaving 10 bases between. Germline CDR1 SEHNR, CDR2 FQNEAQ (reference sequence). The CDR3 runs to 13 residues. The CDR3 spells CASRTGTSYEQYF. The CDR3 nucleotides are TGTGCCAGCAGAACCGGGACATCCTACGAGCAGTACTTC.

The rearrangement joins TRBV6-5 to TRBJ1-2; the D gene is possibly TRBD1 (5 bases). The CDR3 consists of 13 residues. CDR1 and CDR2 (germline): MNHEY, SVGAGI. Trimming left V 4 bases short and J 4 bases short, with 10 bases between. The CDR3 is CASSSGVSYGYTF. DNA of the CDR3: TGTGCCAGCAGTTCGGGGGTTTCCTATGGCTACACCTTC.

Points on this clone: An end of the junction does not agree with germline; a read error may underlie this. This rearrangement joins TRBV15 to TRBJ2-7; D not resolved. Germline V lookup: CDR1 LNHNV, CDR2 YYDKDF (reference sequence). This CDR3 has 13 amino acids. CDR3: CATSRDHPQPKDF. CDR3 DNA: TGTGCCACCAGCAGAGATCATCCGCAACCGAAGGACTTC.

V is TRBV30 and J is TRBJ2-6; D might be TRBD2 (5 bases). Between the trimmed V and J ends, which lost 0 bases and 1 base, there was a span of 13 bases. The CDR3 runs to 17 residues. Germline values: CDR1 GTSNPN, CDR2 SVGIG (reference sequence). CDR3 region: CAWSVRVGESGANVLTF. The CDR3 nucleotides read TGTGCCTGGAGTGTACGCGTCGGGGAGTCTGGGGCCAACGTCCTGACTTTC.

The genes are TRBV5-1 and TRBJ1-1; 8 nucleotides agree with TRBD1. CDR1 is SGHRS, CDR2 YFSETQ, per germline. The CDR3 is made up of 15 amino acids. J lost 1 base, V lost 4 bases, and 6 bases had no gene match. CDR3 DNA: TGCGCCAGCAGCCACGGGACAGGTGGGAACACTGAAGCTTTCTTT. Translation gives CASSHGTGGNTEAFF.

The chain's CDR3 is CASGQGVNTEAFF. DNA for the CDR3: TGTGCCAGCGGACAGGGAGTGAACACTGAAGCTTTCTTT. The rearrangement joins TRBV7-9 to TRBJ1-1; 8 bases fit TRBD1. The CDR3 sequence is 13 residues long. The germline V gene has CDR1 SEHNR and CDR2 FQNEAQ (reference sequence). V shed 8 bases and J 0 bases; nucleotides not matched to a gene: 2.

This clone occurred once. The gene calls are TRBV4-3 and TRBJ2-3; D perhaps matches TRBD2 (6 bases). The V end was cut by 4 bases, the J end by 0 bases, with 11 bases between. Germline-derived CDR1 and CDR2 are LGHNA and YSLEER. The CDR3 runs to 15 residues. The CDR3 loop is CASSRIAGSTDTQYF. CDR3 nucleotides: TGCGCCAGCAGCCGCATTGCGGGGAGCACAGATACGCAGTATTTT.

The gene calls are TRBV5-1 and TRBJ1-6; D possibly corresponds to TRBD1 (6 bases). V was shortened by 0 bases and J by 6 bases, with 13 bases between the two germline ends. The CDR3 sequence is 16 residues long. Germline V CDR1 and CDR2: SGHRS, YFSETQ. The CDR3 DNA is TGCGCCAGCAGCTTGGACGGGGACATATTTAATTCACCCCTCCACTTT. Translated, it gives CASSLDGDIFNSPLHF. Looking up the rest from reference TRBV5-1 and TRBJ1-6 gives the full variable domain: KAGVTQTPRYLIKTRGQQVTLSCSPISGHRSVSWYQQTPGQGLQFLFEYFSETQRNKGNFPGRFSGRQFSNSRSEMNVSTLELGDSALYLCASSLDGDIFNSPLHFGNGTRLTVT.

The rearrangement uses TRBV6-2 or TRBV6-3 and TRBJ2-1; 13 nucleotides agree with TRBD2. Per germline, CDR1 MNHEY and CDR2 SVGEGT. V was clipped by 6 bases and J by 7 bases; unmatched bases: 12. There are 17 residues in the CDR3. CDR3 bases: TGTGCCAGCAGCCCAAACCTGGGACTAGCGGGAACTAATGAGCAGTTCTTC. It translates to CASSPNLGLAGTNEQFF.

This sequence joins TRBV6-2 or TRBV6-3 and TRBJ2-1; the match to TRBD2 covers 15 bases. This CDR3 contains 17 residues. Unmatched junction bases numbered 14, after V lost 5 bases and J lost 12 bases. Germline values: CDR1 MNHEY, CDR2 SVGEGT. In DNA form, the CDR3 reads TGTGCCAGCAGTCCCCGGACTAGCGGGAGGGGAGGGTTGGGGCAGTTCTTC. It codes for CASSPRTSGRGGLGQFF.

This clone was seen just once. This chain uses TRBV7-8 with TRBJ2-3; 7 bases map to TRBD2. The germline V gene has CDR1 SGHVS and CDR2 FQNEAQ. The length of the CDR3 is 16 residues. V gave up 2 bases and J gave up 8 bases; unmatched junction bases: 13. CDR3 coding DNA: TGTGCCAGCAGCTTAAGTTTAGCGGGCTTGCCTCCTACGCAGTATTTT. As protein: CASSLSLAGLPPTQYF.

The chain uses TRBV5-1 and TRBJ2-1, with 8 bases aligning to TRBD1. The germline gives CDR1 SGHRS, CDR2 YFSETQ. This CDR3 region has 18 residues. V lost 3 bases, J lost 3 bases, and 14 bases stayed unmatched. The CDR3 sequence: CASSSPTSGTGFYNEQFF. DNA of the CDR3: TGCGCCAGCAGCTCGCCGACTTCCGGGACAGGATTCTACAATGAGCAGTTCTTC.